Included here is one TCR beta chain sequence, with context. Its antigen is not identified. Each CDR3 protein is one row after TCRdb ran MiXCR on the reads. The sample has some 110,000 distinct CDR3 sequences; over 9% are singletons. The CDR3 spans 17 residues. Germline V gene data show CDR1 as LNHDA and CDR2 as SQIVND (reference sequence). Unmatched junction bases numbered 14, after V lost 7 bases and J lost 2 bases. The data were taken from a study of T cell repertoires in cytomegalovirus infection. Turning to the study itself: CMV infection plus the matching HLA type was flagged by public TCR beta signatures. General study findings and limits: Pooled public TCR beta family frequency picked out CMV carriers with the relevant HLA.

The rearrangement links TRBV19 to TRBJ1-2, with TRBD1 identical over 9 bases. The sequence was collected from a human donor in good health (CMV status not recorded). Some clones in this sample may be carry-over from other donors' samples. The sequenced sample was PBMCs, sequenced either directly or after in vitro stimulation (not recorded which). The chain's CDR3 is CASIDNPGQGLNYGYTF. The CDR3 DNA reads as TGTGCCAGTATTGACAATCCGGGACAGGGTTTAAACTATGGCTACACCTTC.